Presented here are 8 T cell receptor beta chains from one specimen sequenced in a study of blood T cell repertoires in COVID-19. The table came from immunoSEQ multiplex PCR; TCRdb's copy has only in-frame clones and leaves some out. The table lists roughly 200,000 clones, about 81% of them singletons. Sequenced material: PBMCs or T cells enriched from blood (not recorded which). These receptors came from a man aged 35-49 years who had recovered from COVID-19.

The V and J genes are TRBV5-8 and TRBJ1-5, with 7 bases matching TRBD1. The CDR3 runs 17 residues. The germline gives CDR1 SGHTS, CDR2 YDEGEE. J lost 2 bases, V lost 3 bases, and 11 bases had no gene match. This CDR3 is CASSSGTEAQGNQPQHF. The CDR3 DNA follows: TGTGCCAGCAGCTCCGGGACAGAAGCTCAGGGCAATCAGCCCCAGCATTTT.

The V and J genes are TRBV4-1 and TRBJ1-1; the D is unclear. V gave up 1 base and J gave up 4 bases, with 10 bases separating them. CDR1 MGHRA and CDR2 YSYEKL come from the germline V gene. CDR3 length: 14 residues. This CDR3 reads CASSQGGRGTEAFF. CDR3 in DNA: TGCGCCAGCAGCCAAGGAGGGCGGGGCACTGAAGCTTTCTTT.

This chain links TRBV9 with TRBJ2-3, with TRBD2 matching 7 bases. Germline CDR1 reads SGDLS; CDR2 reads YYNGEE. The CDR3 totals 15 residues. Germline trimming cut 3 bases from V and 2 bases from J; bases unmatched to any gene: 6. CDR3 loop: CASSARAGNTDTQYF. CDR3 in DNA: TGTGCCAGCAGCGCCCGAGCGGGGAACACAGATACGCAGTATTTT.

The chain joins TRBV30 to TRBJ1-6; maybe TRBD1 (6 bases). The CDR3 contains 14 residues. V was cut by 2 bases and J by 7 bases, with 12 bases left in between. Germline CDR1 GTSNPN, CDR2 SVGIG (reference sequence). The CDR3 nucleotides read TGTGCCTGGAGTTGGTCAGGGGAGAATTCACCCCTCCACTTT. Protein: CAWSWSGENSPLHF.

This rearrangement joins TRBV11-2 to TRBJ1-2; 8 bases align to TRBD1. CDR3 length equals 13 residues. J lost 8 bases, V lost 2 bases, and 4 bases had no gene match. CDR1 and CDR2 from the germline V gene are SGHAT and FQNNGV. The CDR3 loop is CASSLSGGEGYTF. The CDR3 DNA reads TGTGCCAGCAGCTTATCAGGGGGCGAAGGCTACACCTTC. The whole variable domain, filled in from reference TRBV11-2 and TRBJ1-2, reads EAGVAQSPRYKIIEKRQSVAFWCNPISGHATLYWYQQILGQGPKLLIQFQNNGVVDDSQLPKDRFSAERLKGVDSTLKIQPAKLEDSAVYLCASSLSGGEGYTFGSGTRLTVV.

The chain carries TRBV24-1 and TRBJ2-5; D is uncertain. The germline V and J ends were trimmed by 0 bases and 5 bases, with 9 bases remaining between them. Germline V gives CDR1 KGHDR, CDR2 SFDVKD. The CDR3 covers 14 residues. CDR3 nucleotides: TGTGCCACCAGTGATTTGGAGATGAGGGAGACCCAGTACTTC. Its protein product is CATSDLEMRETQYF.

The chain uses TRBV7-9 and TRBJ2-3; 11 positions match TRBD2. The length of the CDR3 is 15 residues. From germline, CDR1 is SEHNR and CDR2 FQNEAQ (reference sequence). V was pared by 5 bases and J by 1 base, with 2 bases of the junction left unmatched. This chain's CDR3 is CASSLLAGGTDTQYF. The DNA for the CDR3 is TGTGCCAGCAGCCTACTAGCGGGAGGCACAGATACGCAGTATTTT.

The CDR3 loop reads CASSAGTGELFF. CDR3 sequence (DNA): TGTGCCAGCAGCGCGGGGACCGGGGAGCTGTTTTTT. J is TRBJ2-2 and V is TRBV9; D possibly corresponds to TRBD2 (5 bases). CDR3 length: 12 amino acids. Trimming cost V 3 bases and J 5 bases, with 5 bases left between them. Germline CDR1 SGDLS, CDR2 YYNGEE.